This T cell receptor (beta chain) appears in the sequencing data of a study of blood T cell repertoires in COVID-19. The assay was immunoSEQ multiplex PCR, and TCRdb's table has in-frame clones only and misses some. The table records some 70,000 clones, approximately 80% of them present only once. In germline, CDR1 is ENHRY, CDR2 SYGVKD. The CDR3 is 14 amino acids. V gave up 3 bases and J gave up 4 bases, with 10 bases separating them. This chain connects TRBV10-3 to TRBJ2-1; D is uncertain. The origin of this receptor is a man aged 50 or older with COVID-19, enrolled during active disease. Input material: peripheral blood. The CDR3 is CAISDSTTYNEQFF. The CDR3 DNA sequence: TGTGCCATCAGTGACTCAACAACATACAATGAGCAGTTCTTC.